Below, 27 T cell receptor beta chains from the same sample are listed, as sequenced in a study of cytomegalovirus exposure and HLA in healthy donors. Amplification used 60 Vbeta primers and 13 Jbeta primers. The method was immunoSEQ multiplex PCR; TCRdb's version includes in-frame clones alone and lacks a portion of them. The top ten clones hold less than 1.1% of a sample with approximately 210,000 clones, about 80% of them seen once. The sequenced material came from PBMCs. The receptors derive from a woman between 35 and 50 years old in good health and CMV-seronegative.

V is TRBV30 and J is TRBJ1-3, with D perhaps TRBD1 (6 bases). CDR1 and CDR2 from the germline V gene are GTSNPN and SVGIG (reference sequence). The CDR3 length is 14 residues. V was clipped by 5 bases and J by 2 bases, with 13 bases between them. CDR3 region: CAWGRTEAGNTIYF. The CDR3 DNA reads as TGTGCCTGGGGTCGGACAGAGGCTGGAAACACCATATATTTT. Drawing the rest from reference TRBV30 and TRBJ1-3, the complete variable domain is SQTIHQWPATLVQPVGSPLSLECTVEGTSNPNLYWYRQAAGRGLQLLFYSVGIGQISSEVPQNLSASRPQDRQFILSSKKLLLSDSGFYLCAWGRTEAGNTIYFGEGSWLTVV.

The V and J genes are TRBV18 and TRBJ2-7; 7 positions match TRBD1. V gave up 3 bases and J gave up 5 bases; unmatched junction bases: 16. In germline, CDR1 is KGHSH, CDR2 LQKENI. This CDR3 has 17 amino acids. CDR3 residues: CASSPGQIGLASHEQYF. As DNA, the CDR3 is TGTGCCAGCTCACCGGGACAGATTGGCCTAGCATCCCACGAGCAGTACTTC.

The rearrangement uses TRBV7-2 and TRBJ2-7; 10 bases align to TRBD1. The CDR3 extends over 15 amino acids. The V gene end was trimmed by 6 bases and the J gene end by 3 bases; junction bases not matched to a gene: 8. Germline CDR1 and CDR2: SGHTA and FQGNSA. The CDR3 sequence is CASSTTGTGVYEQYF. CDR3 nucleotides: TGTGCCAGCAGTACAACCGGGACAGGGGTCTACGAGCAGTACTTC.

The chain joins TRBV6-1 to TRBJ1-5, with unresolved D. CDR1 is MNHNS, CDR2 SASEGT, per germline. The CDR3 extends over 13 amino acids. The V and J ends lost 5 bases and 6 bases respectively, with 11 bases between them. The CDR3 coding sequence is TGTGCCAGCAGTTCCCGAAGCGGTCAGCCCCAGCATTTT. It encodes CASSSRSGQPQHF.

This chain joins TRBV5-6 and TRBJ1-4; D is undetermined. Germline CDR1 SGHDT, CDR2 YYEEEE. The CDR3 spans 14 residues. V lost 4 bases and J 0 bases, leaving 7 bases between the germline ends. CDR3 nucleotides: TGTGCCAGCAGCCTGACTGCAACTAATGAAAAACTGTTTTTT. It yields the protein CASSLTATNEKLFF. Looking up the rest from reference TRBV5-6 and TRBJ1-4 gives the full variable domain: DAGVTQSPTHLIKTRGQQVTLRCSPKSGHDTVSWYQQALGQGPQFIFQYYEEEERQRGNFPDRFSGHQFPNYSSELNVNALLLGDSALYLCASSLTATNEKLFFGSGTQLSVL.

Written as DNA, the CDR3 is TGTGCCAGCAGCGGGAGTTTCAACGAGCAGTACTTC. Protein: CASSGSFNEQYF. V and J are TRBV9 and TRBJ2-7; D unclear. Trimming cost V 3 bases and J 5 bases, with 9 bases left between them. The length of the CDR3 is 12 residues. CDR1 is SGDLS, CDR2 YYNGEE, per germline. Full variable domain (remainder filled in from reference TRBV9 and TRBJ2-7): DSGVTQTPKHLITATGQRVTLRCSPRSGDLSVYWYQQSLDQGLQFLIQYYNGEERAKGNILERFSAQQFPDLHSELNLSSLELGDSALYFCASSGSFNEQYFGPGTRLTVT.

This chain links TRBV27 with TRBJ1-1; 7 positions match TRBD1. Germline values: CDR1 MNHEY, CDR2 SMNVEV (reference sequence). Trimming at V came to 2 bases and at J to 11 bases, leaving 14 bases not matched to a gene. CDR3 size: 15 residues. CDR3 sequence (DNA): TGTGCCAGCAGTTTAGGATCACAGGGGAAGGTGGTTGCTTTCTTT. It yields the protein CASSLGSQGKVVAFF.

V is TRBV5-1 and J is TRBJ2-3; TRBD2 agrees at 11 bases. CDR1 and CDR2 (germline): SGHRS, YFSETQ. With V trimmed by 0 bases and J by 4 bases, 13 bases remained unmatched. CDR3 length: 19 amino acids. The CDR3 loop is CASSLDPGLAEYTADTQYF. In DNA form, the CDR3 reads TGCGCCAGCAGCTTGGATCCGGGACTAGCGGAATACACAGCAGATACGCAGTATTTT.

In this sample, this clone turned up a few times. The chain combines TRBV6-1 with TRBJ1-4, with 12 bases aligning to TRBD1. The CDR3 has 18 residues. CDR1 is MNHNS, CDR2 SASEGT, per germline. Trimming cost V 4 bases and J 1 base; bases outside gene matches: 7. The CDR3 is CASSAGTGGALTNEKLFF. CDR3 bases: TGTGCCAGCAGTGCCGGGACAGGGGGCGCGTTAACTAATGAAAAACTGTTTTTT.

The V call is TRBV7-2, the J call TRBJ2-1; a possible D gene is TRBD1 (5 bases). Germline V gene data show CDR1 as SGHTA and CDR2 as FQGNSA. This CDR3 contains 15 residues. With 5 bases removed from V and 0 bases from J, the gap between germline ends came to 11 bases. CDR3 in amino acids: CASSRDSNSYNEQFF. Here the CDR3 DNA reads TGTGCCAGCAGCCGCGACAGTAACTCCTACAATGAGCAGTTCTTC.

The chain employs TRBV11-3 and TRBJ2-1, with 7 bases identical to TRBD2. The CDR3 is made up of 16 amino acids. V shed 4 bases, J shed 0 bases, and the junction held 6 bases outside the gene matches. Germline V gene data show CDR1 as SGHNT and CDR2 as YENEEA. The CDR3 sequence: CASSSVAGSSYNEQFF. CDR3 coding DNA: TGTGCCAGCAGCTCGGTAGCGGGTAGCTCCTACAATGAGCAGTTCTTC.

As for this clone: The same CDR3 also results from other DNA sequences found in this sample. The CDR3 region is CAWSVGGSSYEQYF. DNA for the CDR3: TGTGCCTGGAGTGTGGGGGGATCTTCCTACGAGCAGTACTTC. The rearrangement uses TRBV30 and TRBJ2-7, with a weak D call TRBD2 (6 bases). The CDR3 totals 14 residues. Looked up from germline, CDR1 is GTSNPN and CDR2 is SVGIG (reference sequence). Trimming shortened V by 0 bases and J by 1 base, and 10 bases separated the two germline ends.

The gene calls are TRBV7-2 and TRBJ1-4; 11 nucleotides agree with TRBD1. J gave up 3 bases and V 5 bases, and 2 bases lay outside the gene matches. Germline CDR1 and CDR2: SGHTA and FQGNSA. The CDR3 covers 15 residues. CDR3 sequence: CASSGQGAANEKLFF. Here the CDR3 DNA reads TGTGCCAGCAGCGGACAGGGGGCGGCTAATGAAAAACTGTTTTTT.

This chain links TRBV9 with TRBJ2-5, with TRBD1 identical over 11 bases. The CDR3 loop spans 16 amino acids. V shed 0 bases, J shed 5 bases, and the junction held 6 bases outside the gene matches. Germline assignment: CDR1 SGDLS and CDR2 YYNGEE. DNA for the CDR3: TGTGCCAGCAGCGTAGGAGGGACAGGGGGAAAGGAGACCCAGTACTTC. Protein: CASSVGGTGGKETQYF.

The count of this clone is one. J is TRBJ1-1 and V is TRBV18; D might be TRBD1 (6 bases). The germline CDR1 and CDR2 sequences are KGHSH and LQKENI. This CDR3 region has 13 residues. V lost 3 bases, J lost 4 bases, and 9 bases lay in between. CDR3 sequence (DNA): TGTGCCAGCTCACCGAGGGGGGGCACTGAAGCTTTCTTT. Protein sequence: CASSPRGGTEAFF.

CDR3 bases: TGCGCCAGCAGCCAAGATCGGGCAGGGAGGAGTGGCTACACCTTC. This sequence encodes CASSQDRAGRSGYTF. The chain is built from TRBV4-3 and TRBJ1-2, with TRBD1 as a possible D gene (5 bases). Trimming stripped 0 bases from V and 7 bases from J, with 15 bases between. Looked up from germline, CDR1 is LGHNA and CDR2 is YSLEER. CDR3 size: 15 residues.

As DNA, the CDR3 is TGTGCCAGCAGCTTAGACAGGGCCAATGAGCAGTTCTTC. Amino acid sequence: CASSLDRANEQFF. The J gene is TRBJ2-1, the V gene TRBV11-3; possibly TRBD1 for D (5 bases). Germline loops: CDR1 SGHNT, CDR2 YENEEA. Trimming stripped 0 bases from V and 6 bases from J, with 6 bases between. The CDR3 loop spans 13 amino acids. Together with reference TRBV11-3 and TRBJ2-1, the CDR3 gives the full variable domain: EAGVVQSPRYKIIEKKQPVAFWCNPISGHNTLYWYLQNLGQGPELLIRYENEEAVDDSQLPKDRFSAERLKGVDSTLKIQPAELGDSAVYLCASSLDRANEQFFGPGTRLTVL.

The V and J genes are TRBV30 and TRBJ2-3; 8 bases match TRBD2. J was trimmed by 7 bases and V by 3 bases; bases with no gene match: 12. CDR1 GTSNPN and CDR2 SVGIG come from the germline V gene (reference sequence). This CDR3 is 15 amino acids long. The CDR3 region is CAWSHGAGEQYTQYF. CDR3 DNA sequence: TGTGCCTGGAGCCATGGAGCGGGAGAGCAGTATACGCAGTATTTT.

A word on this clone: The junction departs from the called germline gene at one end, perhaps through a read error. This chain uses TRBV7-9 with TRBJ1-1; TRBD1 matches 9 bases. The CDR3 runs to 15 residues. Germline CDR1 reads SEHNR; CDR2 reads FQNEAQ (reference sequence). The CDR3 DNA is TGTTCCAGCAGCTTAGGGTGGGACAGGGTCACTGAAGCTTTCTTT. Residues: CSSSLGWDRVTEAFF.

This clone has a single count. A read error may account for a junction end that differs from germline. This chain connects TRBV7-7 to TRBJ2-1; D is possibly TRBD2 (5 bases). The germline V gene has CDR1 SSHAT and CDR2 FNYEAQ (reference sequence). This CDR3 has 14 residues. The CDR3 sequence is CASSQTTTSDEQFF. CDR3 DNA: TGTGCTAGCAGCCAAACGACTACCAGCGATGAGCAGTTCTTC.

The CDR3 DNA sequence: TGTGCCAGCTTACCCATAGCGGGGGGCGGGGAAACGCAGTATTTT. Translation: CASLPIAGGGETQYF. The chain combines TRBV6-1 with TRBJ2-3, with TRBD2 identical over 10 bases. The V segment lost 8 bases and the J segment 9 bases; nucleotides outside the gene matches: 14. Germline CDR1 and CDR2: MNHNS and SASEGT. This CDR3 is 15 amino acids long.

This chain uses TRBV6-5 with TRBJ2-7; D remains ambiguous. V was shortened by 5 bases and J by 5 bases, with 16 bases between the two germline ends. The CDR3 totals 14 residues. Looked up from germline, CDR1 is MNHEY and CDR2 is SVGAGI. CDR3 in DNA: TGTGCCAGCAGTCCCCGGCGTACAAGCGACGAGCAGTACTTC. Its translation: CASSPRRTSDEQYF.

This chain connects TRBV4-3 to TRBJ1-4, with D unresolved. CDR1 and CDR2 (germline): LGHNA, YSLEER. CDR3 length: 16 amino acids. Deletions cut 4 bases from V and 0 bases from J, with 12 bases between. The CDR3 loop is CASSRQATATNEKLFF. In DNA, the CDR3 is TGCGCCAGCAGCCGCCAGGCGACGGCAACTAATGAAAAACTGTTTTTT.

The chain is built from TRBV9 and TRBJ1-2; weak D call: TRBD1 (6 bases). This CDR3 is built from 14 residues. The germline V gene encodes CDR1 SGDLS and CDR2 YYNGEE. V was trimmed by 3 bases and J by 8 bases, leaving 17 bases between them. This chain's CDR3 is CASSGPRDNGGYTF. In DNA form, the CDR3 reads TGTGCCAGCAGCGGCCCCCGGGACAATGGAGGCTACACCTTC.

The rearrangement uses TRBV18 and TRBJ1-2; 7 bases map to TRBD1. The CDR3 runs to 16 residues. The trim removed 0 bases at V and 7 bases at J, leaving 11 bases unmatched. The germline V gene encodes CDR1 KGHSH and CDR2 LQKENI. The CDR3 loop reads CASSPPSQGVVGGYTF. The CDR3 DNA reads as TGTGCCAGCTCACCACCGAGTCAGGGGGTTGTTGGTGGCTACACCTTC.

The CDR3: CASSARLAGVVYNEQFF. As DNA, the CDR3 is TGTGCCAGCAGTGCCCGACTAGCGGGAGTGGTGTACAATGAGCAGTTCTTC. The rearrangement links TRBV6-1 to TRBJ2-1, with 12 positions matching TRBD2. V lost 4 bases, J lost 4 bases, and 8 bases stayed unmatched. The CDR3 length is 17 residues. From germline, CDR1 is MNHNS and CDR2 SASEGT.

The chain recombines TRBV6-6 with TRBJ2-5; D is possibly TRBD2 (6 bases). Trimming removed 0 bases at V and 2 bases at J, with 13 bases between. Germline-derived CDR1 and CDR2 are MNHNY and SVGAGI (reference sequence). The CDR3 length is 16 residues. CDR3 sequence: CASSYSAGKRQETQYF. CDR3 bases: TGTGCCAGCAGTTACTCTGCGGGGAAAAGACAAGAGACCCAGTACTTC.